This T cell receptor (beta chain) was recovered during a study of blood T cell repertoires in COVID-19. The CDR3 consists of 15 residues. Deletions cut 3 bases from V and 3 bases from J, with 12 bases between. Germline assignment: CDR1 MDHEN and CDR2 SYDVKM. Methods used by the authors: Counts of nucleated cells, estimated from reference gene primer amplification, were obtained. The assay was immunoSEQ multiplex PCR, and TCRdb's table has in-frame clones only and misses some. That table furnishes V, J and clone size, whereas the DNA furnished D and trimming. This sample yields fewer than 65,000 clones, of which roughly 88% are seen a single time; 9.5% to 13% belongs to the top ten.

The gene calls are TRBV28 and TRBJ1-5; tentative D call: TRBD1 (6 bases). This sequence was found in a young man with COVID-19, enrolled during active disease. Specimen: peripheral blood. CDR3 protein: CASSFGRGNNQPQHF. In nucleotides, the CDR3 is TGTGCCAGCAGTTTTGGCAGGGGTAACAATCAGCCCCAGCATTTT.